The rows below give T cell receptor beta chains drawn from one sample of a study of T cells after yellow fever vaccination. One entry per CDR3 protein results from TCRdb running MiXCR on the 5' RACE reads. The sample has 500,000 to 650,000 distinct CDR3 sequences; more than 9% are singletons. This specimen was PBMCs, taken on the day of the yellow fever booster vaccination. The source is a man under 40 who received the YFV17D yellow fever vaccine. Both conserved end residues are part of each CDR3. The D gene is left open where the match is weak. Clone size, where shown, is once, few, many, or a class for clones that have expanded.

>13|TRBJ2-3|NA|NA|TRBV4-2
CASSQRTSDTQYF
>16|TRBJ2-2|many|TRBD2|TRBV11-2
CASSSRTSGNTGELFF
>15|TRBJ2-7|many|NA|TRBV5-4
CASSLKGHLNYEQYF
>14|TRBJ1-2|few|NA|TRBV18
CASTRGDPNYGYTF
>13|TRBJ1-2|few|NA|TRBV7-3
CASSLGVSYGYTF
>15|TRBJ2-5|few|TRBD1|TRBV9
CASSVGGQGGETQYF
>15|TRBJ2-3|NA|NA|TRBV4-3
CASSQTSSRIDTQYF
>15|TRBJ2-1|many|TRBD2|TRBV5-1
CASSLVLAGADEQFF
>13|TRBJ1-1|NA|NA|TRBV20-1
CSARVWGGTEAFF
>12|TRBJ2-3|NA|NA|TRBV7-8
CASSKYGDTQYF
>19|TRBJ1-2|many|NA|TRBV11-2
CASSLLPWEGRGPNYGYTF
>16|TRBJ2-2|few|NA|TRBV24-1
CATSGRETANTGELFF
>14|TRBJ2-3|once|NA|TRBV25-1
CASVRGLGTDTQYF
>16|TRBJ2-3|few|TRBD1|TRBV11-1
CASSLGDRGATDTQYF
>14|TRBJ2-6|NA|NA|TRBV28
CASRSHSGANVLTF
>15|TRBJ2-6|few|NA|TRBV18
CASSPLGDGVDVLTF
>15|TRBJ1-5|few|NA|TRBV3-1
CASSAGTAGNQPQHF
>11|TRBJ2-7|NA|NA|TRBV5-1
CASSRGSEQYF
>16|TRBJ2-1|NA|NA|TRBV5-1
CASSFRAGESGNEQFF
>13|TRBJ2-7|NA|TRBD2|TRBV20-1
CSAVAGIGYEQYF
>14|TRBJ2-7|few|NA|TRBV2
CASTIGAGDYEQYF
>13|TRBJ2-1|few|TRBD2|TRBV7-9
CASLGTSANEQFF
>13|TRBJ2-5|few|NA|TRBV29-1
CSVVKVPGETQYF
>15|TRBJ1-2|NA|TRBD1|TRBV20-1
CSARDLTGENYGYTF
>15|TRBJ1-6|many|NA|TRBV6-1
CASKRPQAFGSPLHF